The T cell receptor beta chain under discussion was sequenced for a study of T-cell memory formation after mild COVID-19. The wider study: TCR clusters largely stayed donor specific.

The CDR3 length is 13 residues. Trimming stripped 2 bases from V and 11 bases from J, with 14 bases between. The germline CDR1 and CDR2 sequences are KGHDR and SFDVKD. This clonotype showed up just a few times. The antigen is not known. UMIs and sample barcodes were carried by the TCR alpha and TCR beta cDNA libraries that 5'RACE produced using constant-segment primers. TCRdb reprocessed the 5' RACE reads with MiXCR, giving one entry per CDR3 protein. The sample contains under 250,000 distinct CDR3 sequences, about 27% of which appear only once. Whole-study findings and limits: Contracting CD4+ clones sat mainly in CM and EM; CD8+ in EMRA. That cross-reactive memory joined was suggested by some responding clones appearing in pre-infection memory.

The sequence was obtained from an adult woman who had mild COVID-19 (a few samples of this study predate the infection). Cell type and time point are not known. The sample taken for sequencing was PBMCs or a T cell subset sorted from them (not recorded which). The V and J genes are TRBV24-1 and TRBJ1-1; D remains unclear. In nucleotides, the CDR3 is TGTGCCACCAGTGATTCCTTTAGGCGGGAGGCTTTCTTT. Protein: CATSDSFRREAFF.